The 22 T cell receptor beta chains presented below share a single source sample, sequenced in a study of human T cells and chemical hapten exposure. Time point indicated: pre-sensitization, week 0. Treatment here: therapeutic diphenylcyclopropenone sensitization with weekly scalp DPC. TCRdb passed the RACE reads through MiXCR, listing each CDR3 protein once. The data show 350,000 to 400,000 distinct CDR3 sequences, around 5.5% seen once. Sequences were derived from whole blood, sampled in connection with sensitization to the hapten diphenylcyclopropenone (DPC). Source of these receptors: a woman between 50 and 59 years old with alopecia areata. Some clones in this sample may be carry-over from other donors' samples.

This clonotype was recorded many times. V is TRBV4-2 and J is TRBJ1-2; D is perhaps TRBD1 (5 bases). CDR1 is LGHNA and CDR2 is YNFKEQ in the germline V gene. CDR3 size: 16 residues. V was pared by 0 bases and J by 4 bases, with 15 bases between. CDR3: CASSQDQGRSSYGYTF. CDR3 nucleotide sequence: TGTGCCAGCAGCCAAGACCAGGGAAGAAGTTCCTATGGCTACACCTTC.

This sequence joins TRBV28 and TRBJ1-2, with 10 bases lining up with TRBD1. The CDR3 runs to 16 residues. Germline CDR1 and CDR2: MDHEN and SYDVKM. Trimming took 6 bases from V and 4 from J; bases not matched to a gene: 11. Written as DNA, the CDR3 is TGTGCCAGCAGGGGGACAGGGGATCTTCTCGCCTATGGCTACACCTTC. The encoded protein is CASRGTGDLLAYGYTF.

There are many counts of this clonotype. V usage is TRBV7-8 and J usage is TRBJ2-5, with D perhaps TRBD2 (6 bases). Germline loops: CDR1 SGHVS, CDR2 FQNEAQ. V was pared by 5 bases and J by 2 bases, with 12 bases between. The CDR3 length is 14 residues. This chain's CDR3 is CASSPPGTQETQYF. The DNA of the CDR3 is TGTGCCAGCAGCCCGCCCGGGACTCAAGAGACCCAGTACTTC.

CDR3 protein: CASSSGGVQGWNEQFF. For the CDR3, the DNA is TGTGCCAGCAGTTCTGGGGGGGTACAGGGATGGAATGAGCAGTTCTTC. The chain employs TRBV6-5 and TRBJ2-1; a possible D gene is TRBD2 (7 bases). This CDR3 has 16 residues. Trimming took off 4 bases at V and 7 bases at J, with 20 bases between the two ends. Germline CDR1 and CDR2: MNHEY and SVGAGI.

In this sample, this clonotype turned up a few times. The chain has TRBV3-1 and TRBJ1-5; 7 nucleotides align to TRBD1. Germline lookup yields CDR1 LGHDT and CDR2 YNNKEL (reference sequence). V gave up 4 bases and J gave up 7 bases; unmatched junction bases: 10. The CDR3 has 15 residues. CDR3 sequence: CASSLRQGGDQPQHF. For the CDR3, the DNA is TGTGCCAGCAGCCTGCGACAGGGAGGGGACCAGCCCCAGCATTTT.

In its sample, this clonotype was seen many times. One end of the junction fails to match germline, which may point to a read error. The chain couples TRBV28 to TRBJ2-1; TRBD1 agrees at 7 bases. In germline, CDR1 is MDHEN, CDR2 SYDVKM. CDR3 length: 16 residues. The CDR3: CASSFPRQGSFNEQFF. The CDR3 nucleotides are TGTGCCAGCAGTTTTCCGCGACAGGGATCCTTCAATGAGCAGTTCTTC.

This clonotype was observed at least ten times. The chain combines TRBV20-1 with TRBJ2-1; the D gene could be TRBD1 or TRBD2 (5 bases each). The CDR3 runs 17 residues. From germline, CDR1 is DFQATT and CDR2 SNEGSKA (reference sequence). V lost 6 bases and J 0 bases, leaving 21 bases between the germline ends. The CDR3 sequence: CSAPQGGLPNSYNEQFF. The CDR3 DNA reads as TGCAGTGCCCCTCAGGGCGGACTCCCTAACTCCTACAATGAGCAGTTCTTC.

This sequence joins TRBV13 and TRBJ1-6; 8 nucleotides line up with TRBD1. The CDR3 is 17 amino acids. The germline V gene encodes CDR1 PRHDT and CDR2 FYEKMQ (reference sequence). V lost 2 bases and J lost 5; bases outside the gene matches: 8. The CDR3 is CASSLRSRTGNNSPLHF. The CDR3 coding sequence is TGTGCCAGCAGCTTACGATCCAGGACAGGGAATAATTCACCCCTCCACTTT. The whole variable domain, remainder taken from reference TRBV13 and TRBJ1-6, is AAGVIQSPRHLIKEKRETATLKCYPIPRHDTVYWYQQGPGQDPQFLISFYEKMQSDKGSIPDRFSAQQFSDYHSELNMSSLELGDSALYFCASSLRSRTGNNSPLHFGNGTRLTVT.

This clonotype has just a few counts. The genes are TRBV27 and TRBJ1-4; no definite D call. The CDR3 runs to 13 residues. V was cut by 7 bases and J by 4 bases, with 10 bases left in between. CDR1 and CDR2 (germline): MNHEY, SMNVEV (reference sequence). CDR3 in amino acids: CASTRGYNEKLFF. In nucleotides, the CDR3 is TGTGCCAGCACTAGAGGGTATAATGAAAAACTGTTTTTT.

The chain couples TRBV7-9 to TRBJ1-1; perhaps TRBD1 as D (5 bases). The germline CDR1 and CDR2 sequences are SEHNR and FQNEAQ (reference sequence). V was trimmed by 3 bases and J by 5 bases, leaving 13 bases between them. CDR3 length: 14 residues. The CDR3 sequence is CASSLGQAETEAFF. The CDR3 coding sequence is TGTGCCAGCAGCTTGGGGCAAGCAGAAACTGAAGCTTTCTTT.

In the case of this clonotype: This sequence may be a read error, since a much larger clone differs from it by one base. This chain links TRBV11-2 with TRBJ2-1; 7 bases line up with TRBD2. Matching the DNA end better, TRBJ2-7 makes the J call doubtful. The V gene's germline CDR1 is SGHAT and CDR2 FQNNGV. The CDR3 covers 16 residues. The CDR3 bases are TGTGCCAGCAGCTTAGTGCCGGGAGGACGTAACAATGAGCAGTACTTC. Translated, it gives CASSLVPGGRNNEQYF.

The table lists this clonotype with a few counts. The CDR3 coding sequence is TGTGCCAGCAGTTACTCGATAGCGGGTGCTACCTACGAGCAGTACTTC. Its translation: CASSYSIAGATYEQYF. The chain employs TRBV6-5 and TRBJ2-7; 7 positions agree with TRBD2. The length of the CDR3 is 16 residues. Losses at the gene ends were 0 bases for V and 2 bases for J; bases not matched to a gene: 7. Germline V gene lookup returns CDR1 MNHEY and CDR2 SVGAGI.

This clonotype was counted ten times or more. The gene calls are TRBV11-2 and TRBJ2-7, with D tentatively TRBD2 (5 bases). V was clipped by 5 bases and J by 6 bases, with 17 bases between them. The V gene's germline CDR1 is SGHAT and CDR2 FQNNGV. The CDR3 extends over 14 amino acids. Here the CDR3 reads CASSRLESGREQYF. The CDR3 DNA sequence: TGTGCCAGCAGCAGGCTCGAGAGCGGCCGCGAGCAGTACTTC. The full variable domain, rest sourced from reference TRBV11-2 and TRBJ2-7, is EAGVAQSPRYKIIEKRQSVAFWCNPISGHATLYWYQQILGQGPKLLIQFQNNGVVDDSQLPKDRFSAERLKGVDSTLKIQPAKLEDSAVYLCASSRLESGREQYFGPGTRLTVT.

The gene calls are TRBV20-1 and TRBJ2-7; 7 positions match TRBD1. The germline gives CDR1 DFQATT, CDR2 SNEGSKA (reference sequence). V trimming: 3 bases; J trimming: 6 bases; junction bases outside the gene matches: 5. The CDR3 extends over 12 amino acids. The CDR3 reads CSASKGASEQYF. For the CDR3, the DNA is TGCAGTGCTAGCAAGGGGGCCAGCGAGCAGTACTTC.

This clonotype was counted a few times. The chain joins TRBV7-3 to TRBJ2-3; the D gene is possibly TRBD2 (6 bases). Germline V gives CDR1 SGHTA, CDR2 FQGTGA. This CDR3 spans 15 amino acids. V lost 5 bases and J lost 0, with 12 bases in between. DNA for the CDR3: TGTGCCAGCAGCGTAGGGGACTCGAGCACAGATACGCAGTATTTT. It codes for CASSVGDSSTDTQYF.

This clonotype has a count of ten or more. The CDR3 DNA follows: TGTGCCAGCTGGGACAGCCCCACCGGGGAGCTGTTTTTT. Translated, it gives CASWDSPTGELFF. This chain uses TRBV27 with TRBJ2-2, with 7 nucleotides matching TRBD1. Trimming removed 8 bases from V and 4 bases from J; junction bases left unmatched: 4. The germline CDR1 and CDR2 sequences are MNHEY and SMNVEV (reference sequence). The CDR3 loop spans 13 amino acids.

This clonotype has just a few counts. The chain combines TRBV4-3 with TRBJ2-1, with 10 bases matching TRBD1. This CDR3 has 16 residues. Germline CDR1 LGHNA, CDR2 YSLEER. The V gene end was trimmed by 6 bases and the J gene end by 2 bases; junction bases not matched to a gene: 7. CDR3 nucleotides: TGCGCCAGCAGGGCAGGGACAGGGGCACCCTACAATGAGCAGTTCTTC. Translated: CASRAGTGAPYNEQFF.

This clonotype was observed at least ten times. The V call is TRBV29-1, the J call TRBJ2-3, with a weak D call TRBD1 (5 bases). V dropped 0 bases and J dropped 5 bases, with 15 bases sitting between them. The CDR3 loop spans 15 amino acids. Germline V gene sequence: CDR1 SQVTM, CDR2 ANQGSEA. The CDR3 spells CSVEDWQGDGDTQYF. The CDR3 nucleotides read TGCAGCGTTGAAGACTGGCAGGGTGATGGAGATACGCAGTATTTT.

A few counts support this clonotype. The V gene is TRBV7-2, the J gene TRBJ1-1, with unresolved D. This CDR3 is 14 amino acids long. CDR1 is SGHTA and CDR2 is FQGNSA in the germline V gene. V lost 0 bases and J 5 bases, leaving 10 bases between the germline ends. CDR3 coding DNA: TGTGCCAGCAGCTTAGCCGGGGTGTCAACTGAAGCTTTCTTT. This translates into CASSLAGVSTEAFF.

This clonotype has ten or more counts. The V gene is TRBV12-3 or TRBV12-4, the J gene TRBJ1-5; possibly TRBD1 for D (6 bases). V was cut by 6 bases and J by 7 bases, with 16 bases left in between. This CDR3 contains 14 residues. In DNA, the CDR3 is TGTGCCAGCAGGCCTGGGGGCTGGGAGCAGCCCCAGCATTTT. Protein product: CASRPGGWEQPQHF.

The genes are TRBV20-1 and TRBJ1-6; the D is unclear. V lost 3 bases and J lost 8, with 11 bases in between. Per germline, CDR1 DFQATT and CDR2 SNEGSKA (reference sequence). CDR3 size: 13 residues. CDR3 in DNA: TGCAGTGCTAGCGCCAACCGAGATTCACCCCTCCACTTT. Translated, it gives CSASANRDSPLHF.

This clonotype was recorded many times. The rearrangement uses TRBV15 and TRBJ1-3; D gene ambiguous. Trimming removed 0 bases from V and 0 bases from J, with 12 bases in between. Germline values: CDR1 LNHNV, CDR2 YYDKDF (reference sequence). The CDR3 runs 17 residues. CDR3 amino acids: CATSRDPLLSSGNTIYF. The CDR3, as DNA: TGTGCCACCAGCAGAGATCCGTTACTAAGCTCTGGAAACACCATATATTTT.